This TCR beta chain derives from a study of neurological immune-mediated disorders. Study findings and constraints: Phylogenetic analysis grouped 18 of 34 multiple sclerosis patients' repertoires together, suggesting a possible repertoire signature. The multiple sclerosis repertoire cluster showed no association with any clinical or MRI feature. The authors stated that larger cohorts are needed.

It was from 2 million PBMCs stored at -80 C that the unsorted libraries were obtained. V lost 5 bases, J lost 4 bases, and 5 bases stayed unmatched. From germline, CDR1 is DFQATT and CDR2 SNEGSKA (reference sequence). The CDR3 has 13 residues. This clonotype was recorded at least ten times. The antigen is not known. 5'RACE with 10-nucleotide random UMIs produced the cDNA. TCRdb analysed the 5' RACE reads with MiXCR anew, one entry per CDR3 protein. The data hold 45,000 to 65,000 distinct CDR3 sequences, with about 4% observed a single time. The source of this sequence is a middle-aged man with multiple sclerosis. The gene calls are TRBV20-1 and TRBJ1-5, with 7 bases fitting TRBD1. Sequenced input: PBMCs. DNA for the CDR3: TGCAGTGCTCGGGGACAGTTAAATCAGCCCCAGCATTTT. Amino acids: CSARGQLNQPQHF.